This T cell receptor beta chain was captured by sequencing in a study of Ad26.COV2.S vaccination and SARS-CoV-2 variants. About the study: COV1001, an Ad26.COV2.S trial, supplied this vaccine-arm donor.

The treatment is: approximately 18 received Ad26.COV2.S at low or high dose, single or two shots; 5 received placebo; per-sample allocation not given. The samples were gathered on day 63 after the first injection of vaccine or placebo. A Boston donor was an adult aged 18-55 years. Broader study findings: Those who received vaccine or placebo ended up with similar non-spike TCR breadth.

In regard to this clone: Its specificity is not known.

The method was immunoSEQ multiplex PCR; TCRdb's version includes in-frame clones alone and lacks a portion of them. Altogether some 250,000 clones are present, approximately 87% being singletons, with the ten largest covering about 10%. V gave up 4 bases and J gave up 5 bases; unmatched junction bases: 10. This CDR3 is 15 amino acids long. The chain combines TRBV23-1 with TRBJ1-2, with 7 bases fitting TRBD1. TRBV23-1 is marked as an open reading frame, function uncertain. Sequenced here: peripheral blood, sampled in a trial of Ad26.COV2.S vaccine versus placebo. The receptor's source is a person aged 18-60 years who received the Ad26.COV2.S COVID-19 vaccine or a placebo. For the CDR3, the DNA is TGCGCCAGCAGTCCCCCGTTCGAGGGGGCTTATGGCTACACCTTC. It translates to CASSPPFEGAYGYTF.